These T cell receptor beta chains were read from a single sample in a study of blood T cell repertoires in COVID-19. Measured with immunoSEQ multiplex PCR; TCRdb has only the in-frame clones, and not every one. Of 360,000 or so clones in the sample, more than 85% were seen once. Sequencing used PBMCs or T cells enriched from blood (not recorded which). Source of these receptors: a woman aged 30 to 39 who had recovered from COVID-19. Both conserved end residues are part of each CDR3. The D gene is left open where the match is weak. Size values are once, few and many counts, or a class for expanded clones, and some rows have none.

D: NA; V: TRBV30; size: NA; J: TRBJ1-4; length: 13; CDR3: CAGTRHADEKLFF; DNA: TGTGCCGGGACGAGGCACGCTGATGAAAAACTGTTTTTT
D: NA; V: TRBV30; size: NA; J: TRBJ1-5; length: 14; CDR3: CAWSQGAWEQPQHF; DNA: TGTGCCTGGAGTCAAGGGGCCTGGGAACAGCCCCAGCATTTT
D: NA; V: TRBV11-2; size: NA; J: TRBJ2-1; length: 15; CDR3: CASSSQAEAYNEQFF; DNA: TGTGCCAGCAGCTCCCAAGCGGAAGCCTACAATGAGCAGTTCTTC
D: NA; V: TRBV11-2; size: NA; J: TRBJ1-2; length: 14; CDR3: CASSLHQGTYGYTF; DNA: TGTGCCAGCAGCTTACATCAGGGGACCTATGGCTACACCTTC
D: NA; V: TRBV14; size: NA; J: TRBJ2-5; length: 16; CDR3: CASSHANGTPQETQYF; DNA: TGTGCCAGCAGCCACGCCAACGGGACACCACAAGAGACCCAGTACTTC
D: TRBD2; V: TRBV30; size: NA; J: TRBJ2-1; length: 17; CDR3: CAWSGRASGIPYNEQFF; DNA: TGTGCCTGGAGTGGTAGGGCTAGCGGGATCCCCTACAATGAGCAGTTCTTC
D: NA; V: TRBV5-1; size: NA; J: TRBJ2-2; length: 14; CDR3: CASSLASNTGELFF; DNA: TGCGCCAGCAGCTTGGCTAGTAACACCGGGGAGCTGTTTTTT
D: TRBD2; V: TRBV6-5; size: NA; J: TRBJ2-7; length: 15; CDR3: CASQGLALLSYEQYF; DNA: TGTGCCAGTCAGGGACTAGCGCTGCTCTCCTACGAGCAGTACTTC
D: TRBD1; V: TRBV19; size: NA; J: TRBJ2-5; length: 13; CDR3: CASSQDREETQYF; DNA: TGTGCCAGTAGTCAGGACAGGGAAGAGACCCAGTACTTC
D: TRBD1; V: TRBV9; size: NA; J: TRBJ2-1; length: 17; CDR3: CASSRGQGIRIYNEQFF; DNA: TGTGCCAGCAGCAGGGGACAGGGAATAAGAATCTACAATGAGCAGTTCTTC
D: NA; V: TRBV5-1; size: NA; J: TRBJ1-1; length: 14; CDR3: CASSSGLVNTEAFF; DNA: TGCGCCAGCAGCTCAGGGTTGGTGAACACTGAAGCTTTCTTT
D: TRBD1; V: TRBV11-3; size: few; J: TRBJ2-7; length: 12; CDR3: CASSQGTAEQYF; DNA: TGTGCCAGCAGCCAGGGGACAGCCGAGCAGTACTTC
D: NA; V: TRBV29-1; size: NA; J: TRBJ1-2; length: 13; CDR3: CSVEVTHNYGYTF; DNA: TGCAGCGTTGAGGTGACTCATAACTATGGCTACACCTTC
D: NA; V: TRBV6-5; size: NA; J: TRBJ1-1; length: 15; CDR3: CASRRGGSGNTEAFF; DNA: TGTGCCAGCAGGCGGGGGGGGAGCGGGAACACTGAAGCTTTCTTT
D: NA; V: TRBV29-1; size: NA; J: TRBJ2-1; length: 15; CDR3: CSVAKTGSSYNEQFF; DNA: TGCAGCGTTGCAAAAACAGGTAGCTCCTACAATGAGCAGTTCTTC
D: TRBD2; V: TRBV29-1; size: NA; J: TRBJ2-5; length: 12; CDR3: CSVPAGGQTQYF; DNA: TGCAGCGTTCCAGCGGGGGGCCAGACCCAGTACTTC
D: NA; V: TRBV6-5; size: NA; J: TRBJ1-2; length: 15; CDR3: CASSSSGTWPGGYTF; DNA: TGTGCCAGCAGCTCCTCCGGGACTTGGCCCGGAGGCTACACCTTC
D: NA; V: TRBV28; size: once; J: TRBJ1-6; length: 17; CDR3: CASSLSRGGQGGSPLHF; DNA: TGTGCCAGCAGTTTATCCCGGGGGGGGCAGGGAGGCTCACCCCTCCACTTT
D: NA; V: TRBV28; size: NA; J: TRBJ2-7; length: 16; CDR3: CASSPSRTDSSYEQYF; DNA: TGTGCCAGCAGCCCTTCCCGGACAGATAGCTCCTACGAGCAGTACTTC
D: NA; V: TRBV11-2; size: NA; J: TRBJ1-6; length: 16; CDR3: CASSLGKGAKNSPLHF; DNA: TGTGCCAGCAGCTTAGGTAAAGGGGCTAAAAATTCACCCCTCCACTTT
D: NA; V: TRBV19; size: NA; J: TRBJ2-3; length: 12; CDR3: CASTARADTQYF; DNA: TGTGCCAGTACCGCGAGGGCGGATACGCAGTATTTT
D: NA; V: TRBV6-1; size: NA; J: TRBJ1-5; length: 17; CDR3: CASSEPLLRGVNQPQHF; DNA: TGTGCCAGCAGTGAACCTTTGCTCCGGGGGGTCAATCAGCCCCAGCATTTT
D: TRBD1; V: TRBV6-1; size: NA; J: TRBJ2-7; length: 16; CDR3: CASSEGEGTGAYEQYF; DNA: TGTGCCAGCAGTGAAGGAGAGGGGACAGGGGCCTACGAGCAGTACTTC
D: TRBD1; V: TRBV3-1/TRBV3-2; size: NA; J: TRBJ1-2; length: 14; CDR3: CASEPRGLGYGYTF; DNA: TGTGCCAGCGAACCCAGGGGGCTGGGCTATGGCTACACCTTC
D: NA; V: TRBV11-3; size: NA; J: TRBJ1-2; length: 15; CDR3: CASSLRGLLHHGYTF; DNA: TGTGCCAGCAGCTTAAGGGGCCTTCTCCACCATGGCTACACCTTC
D: TRBD1; V: TRBV15; size: NA; J: TRBJ2-1; length: 15; CDR3: CATSRDQGQGREQFF; DNA: TGTGCCACCAGCAGAGATCAGGGACAGGGGCGTGAGCAGTTCTTC
D: NA; V: TRBV23-1; size: NA; J: TRBJ2-2; length: 16; CDR3: CARSRPDPTGTGELFF; DNA: TGCGCCCGCAGTCGACCGGACCCAACAGGGACCGGGGAGCTGTTTTTT
D: TRBD1; V: TRBV5-1; size: NA; J: TRBJ1-5; length: 15; CDR3: CASSLGTGSMQPQHF; DNA: TGCGCCAGCAGCTTGGGGACAGGGTCTATGCAGCCCCAGCATTTT
D: NA; V: TRBV3-1/TRBV3-2; size: NA; J: TRBJ2-3; length: 13; CDR3: CASNSINADTQYF; DNA: TGTGCCAGCAACAGCATAAATGCAGATACGCAGTATTTT
D: NA; V: TRBV2; size: NA; J: TRBJ1-5; length: 15; CDR3: CASSTNRDNNQPQHF; DNA: TGTGCCAGCAGTACTAACCGGGACAATAATCAGCCCCAGCATTTT
D: TRBD1; V: TRBV25-1; size: NA; J: TRBJ1-1; length: 14; CDR3: CASGDGQGVSEAFF; DNA: TGTGCCAGCGGAGATGGACAGGGGGTTTCTGAAGCTTTCTTT
D: TRBD2; V: TRBV5-1; size: NA; J: TRBJ2-3; length: 15; CDR3: CASSLAGGPTDTQYF; DNA: TGCGCCAGCAGCTTGGCGGGGGGGCCCACAGATACGCAGTATTTT
D: TRBD2; V: TRBV6-1; size: NA; J: TRBJ2-3; length: 17; CDR3: CASSESGLAGGADTQYF; DNA: TGTGCCAGCAGTGAAAGCGGGCTAGCGGGAGGGGCAGATACGCAGTATTTT
D: NA; V: TRBV6-1; size: NA; J: TRBJ2-1; length: 16; CDR3: CASSEAIEGVLGEQFF; DNA: TGTGCCAGCAGTGAAGCAATCGAGGGGGTTCTTGGGGAGCAGTTCTTC
D: TRBD1; V: TRBV28; size: NA; J: TRBJ2-7; length: 15; CDR3: CASSQPGQGPYEQYF; DNA: TGTGCCAGCAGCCAACCTGGACAGGGACCTTACGAGCAGTACTTC
D: NA; V: TRBV5-6; size: NA; J: TRBJ1-1; length: 13; CDR3: CASTFPQGTEAFF; DNA: TGTGCCAGCACCTTCCCGCAGGGCACTGAAGCTTTCTTT
D: NA; V: TRBV13; size: once; J: TRBJ2-7; length: 14; CDR3: CASSLGRGTYEQYF; DNA: TGTGCCAGCAGCTTGGGACGGGGGACCTACGAGCAGTACTTC
D: NA; V: TRBV27; size: once; J: TRBJ2-1; length: 12; CDR3: CASTDRSNEQFF; DNA: TGTGCCAGCACCGACAGGTCGAATGAGCAGTTCTTC
D: NA; V: TRBV28; size: NA; J: TRBJ1-2; length: 14; CDR3: CASTTPDRRYGYTF; DNA: TGTGCCAGCACCACCCCCGACAGGCGGTATGGCTACACCTTC
D: TRBD1; V: TRBV6-5; size: once; J: TRBJ2-1; length: 15; CDR3: CASSTGQGGYNEQFF; DNA: TGTGCCAGCAGTACGGGACAGGGCGGGTACAATGAGCAGTTCTTC
D: NA; V: TRBV6-5; size: NA; J: TRBJ2-7; length: 13; CDR3: CASRYGGRYEQYF; DNA: TGTGCCAGCAGGTACGGAGGCCGCTACGAGCAGTACTTC
D: NA; V: TRBV9; size: NA; J: TRBJ1-2; length: 15; CDR3: CASSQGRAIAYGYTF; DNA: TGTGCCAGCAGCCAGGGGCGCGCTATCGCCTATGGCTACACCTTC
D: TRBD2; V: TRBV11-2; size: NA; J: TRBJ2-1; length: 15; CDR3: CASSFRTSGYNEQFF; DNA: TGTGCCAGCAGCTTCAGGACTAGCGGGTACAATGAGCAGTTCTTC
D: NA; V: TRBV19; size: NA; J: TRBJ2-2; length: 14; CDR3: CASRDRFHTGELFF; DNA: TGTGCCAGTAGAGACAGGTTCCACACCGGGGAGCTGTTTTTT
D: TRBD2; V: TRBV29-1; size: NA; J: TRBJ2-7; length: 13; CDR3: CSVGLAGVGEQYF; DNA: TGCAGCGTTGGGCTAGCGGGAGTGGGGGAGCAGTACTTC
D: NA; V: TRBV7-6; size: NA; J: TRBJ2-3; length: 15; CDR3: CASSPLGGSTDTQYF; DNA: TGTGCCAGCAGCCCCCTAGGAGGGAGCACAGATACGCAGTATTTT
D: TRBD2; V: TRBV6-1; size: NA; J: TRBJ2-7; length: 14; CDR3: CASSELAGTYEQYF; DNA: TGTGCCAGCAGTGAACTAGCGGGAACCTACGAGCAGTACTTC
D: NA; V: TRBV29-1; size: NA; J: TRBJ2-1; length: 15; CDR3: CSVEDPYSSYNEQFF; DNA: TGCAGCGTTGAAGATCCGTATAGCTCCTACAATGAGCAGTTCTTC
D: TRBD2; V: TRBV18; size: NA; J: TRBJ2-1; length: 16; CDR3: CASSPASGRSYNEQFF; DNA: TGTGCCAGCTCACCGGCTAGCGGGAGATCCTACAATGAGCAGTTCTTC
D: TRBD2; V: TRBV10-3; size: NA; J: TRBJ2-5; length: 17; CDR3: CAISEWGGIDHQETQYF; DNA: TGTGCCATCAGTGAGTGGGGAGGGATCGATCACCAAGAGACCCAGTACTTC
D: NA; V: TRBV11-2; size: NA; J: TRBJ1-1; length: 15; CDR3: CASSLDRTGNTEAFF; DNA: TGTGCCAGCAGCTTAGATCGTACCGGGAACACTGAAGCTTTCTTT
D: TRBD1; V: TRBV6-1; size: NA; J: TRBJ1-5; length: 15; CDR3: CASSVHQGDGQPQHF; DNA: TGTGCCAGCAGTGTACATCAGGGGGACGGCCAGCCCCAGCATTTT
D: TRBD1; V: TRBV15; size: NA; J: TRBJ2-4; length: 15; CDR3: CATSRYGQGLNIQYF; DNA: TGTGCCACCAGCAGATATGGACAGGGGTTAAACATTCAGTACTTC